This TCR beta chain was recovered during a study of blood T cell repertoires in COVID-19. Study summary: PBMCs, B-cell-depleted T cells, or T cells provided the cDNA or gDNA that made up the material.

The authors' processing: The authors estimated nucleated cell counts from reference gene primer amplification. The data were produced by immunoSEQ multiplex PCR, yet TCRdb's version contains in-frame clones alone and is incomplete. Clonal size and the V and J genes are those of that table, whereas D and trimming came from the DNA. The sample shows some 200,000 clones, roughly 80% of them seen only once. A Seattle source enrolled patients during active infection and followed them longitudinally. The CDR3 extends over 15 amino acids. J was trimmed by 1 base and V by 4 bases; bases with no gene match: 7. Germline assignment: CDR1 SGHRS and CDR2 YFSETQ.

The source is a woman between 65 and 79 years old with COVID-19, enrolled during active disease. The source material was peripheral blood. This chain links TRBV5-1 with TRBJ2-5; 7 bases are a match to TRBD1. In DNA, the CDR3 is TGCGCCAGCAGCCTGCTGGGACAGACCCAAGAGACCCAGTACTTC. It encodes CASSLLGQTQETQYF.